Listed here is a single T cell receptor (beta chain). Antigen specificity is unknown. The data are from a study of cytomegalovirus exposure and HLA in healthy donors. Study-wide results and limits: Clonal expansion was found to be greater in HLA-associated TCR beta chains than in equally common others in a later analysis. Relative to the approximately 670-donor mean, N-insertions were reportedly fewer in an Asian-associated ancestry cluster in a later analysis. Reported results showed that the classifier diagnosed cytomegalovirus status with high specificity and sensitivity. HLA allele associations emerged for around 16,000 TCR beta sequences in a later analysis, at 0.05 false discovery rate.

60 Vbeta and 13 Jbeta primers were used in PCR. Some clones are missing from TCRdb's copy, which holds only in-frame ones; the method was immunoSEQ multiplex PCR. Here the sample spans around 150,000 clones, over 70% being singletons. There are 16 residues in the CDR3. Per the germline V gene, CDR1 is LGHNA and CDR2 is YSLEER. The J segment lost 8 bases and the V segment lost 1 base, leaving 11 bases of the junction unmatched. The receptor comes from a man aged 35 to 55 in good health and CMV-seronegative. The chain links TRBV4-3 to TRBJ1-2; 9 bases fit TRBD1. The sample was PBMCs. CDR3 nucleotides: TGCGCCAGCAGCCAAGTAGTAACAGGGGGCGCGGACGGCTACACCTTC. It is translated as CASSQVVTGGADGYTF.